The rows below give T cell receptor beta chains drawn from one sample of a study of T cells after yellow fever vaccination. TCRdb passed the 5' RACE reads through MiXCR, listing each CDR3 protein once. The sample records some 300,000 distinct CDR3 sequences, 7.5% to 9.5% being singletons. Sequences were derived from CD4+ T cells sorted from PBMCs, sampled 5 days after the yellow fever booster vaccination. These receptors were taken from a man younger than 35 who received the YFV17D yellow fever vaccine. Each CDR3 is given with its conserved first and last residue. D genes are given only for firm matches. The size field is filled for only some rows; it gives once, few, many or a size class.

CDR3 protein: CATSNPGQGEAGELFF
CDR3 DNA: TGTGCCACCAGTAACCCGGGACAGGGCGAGGCCGGGGAGCTGTTTTTT
D gene: TRBD1
V gene: TRBV15
clone size: few
CDR3 length: 16
J gene: TRBJ2-2

CDR3 protein: CSVGEKPFEKLFF
CDR3 DNA: TGCAGCGTTGGAGAGAAACCCTTTGAAAAACTGTTTTTT
D gene: -
V gene: TRBV29-1
clone size: many
CDR3 length: 13
J gene: TRBJ1-4

CDR3 protein: CASSQETNTGELFF
CDR3 DNA: TGTGCCAGCAGCCAAGAAACGAACACCGGGGAGCTGTTTTTT
D gene: -
V gene: TRBV14
clone size: -
CDR3 length: 14
J gene: TRBJ2-2

CDR3 protein: CAISNPMGSTEAFF
CDR3 DNA: TGTGCCATCAGCAACCCGATGGGGAGCACCGAAGCTTTCTTT
D gene: -
V gene: TRBV10-3
clone size: -
CDR3 length: 14
J gene: TRBJ1-1

CDR3 protein: CSARDWDKTPLHF
CDR3 DNA: TGCAGTGCTAGAGATTGGGACAAGACACCCCTCCACTTT
D gene: -
V gene: TRBV20-1
clone size: few
CDR3 length: 13
J gene: TRBJ1-6

CDR3 protein: CASSYDRGQETQYF
CDR3 DNA: TGTGCCAGCAGCTACGACAGGGGGCAAGAGACCCAGTACTTC
D gene: TRBD1
V gene: TRBV7-2
clone size: -
CDR3 length: 14
J gene: TRBJ2-5

CDR3 protein: CASSQPRAEMTEAFF
CDR3 DNA: TGCGCCAGCAGCCAACCCCGGGCAGAGATGACTGAAGCTTTCTTT
D gene: -
V gene: TRBV4-3
clone size: few
CDR3 length: 15
J gene: TRBJ1-1

CDR3 protein: CASTQGGRTYNEQFF
CDR3 DNA: TGTGCCAGCACCCAGGGGGGGAGGACCTACAATGAGCAGTTCTTC
D gene: -
V gene: TRBV6-5
clone size: few
CDR3 length: 15
J gene: TRBJ2-1

CDR3 protein: CASSQDRGRGAGELFF
CDR3 DNA: TGTGCCAGCAGCCAAGATCGAGGCAGGGGAGCCGGGGAGCTGTTTTTT
D gene: -
V gene: TRBV14
clone size: few
CDR3 length: 16
J gene: TRBJ2-2

CDR3 protein: CASISPGKGGPLRQYF
CDR3 DNA: TGCGCCAGCATCTCCCCGGGTAAAGGGGGGCCCCTAAGGCAGTATTTT
D gene: -
V gene: TRBV10-2
clone size: -
CDR3 length: 16
J gene: TRBJ2-3

CDR3 protein: CASSVDFMGGPNTQYF
CDR3 DNA: TGTGCCAGCAGCGTAGACTTTATGGGGGGGCCAAATACGCAGTATTTT
D gene: -
V gene: TRBV9
clone size: few
CDR3 length: 16
J gene: TRBJ2-3

CDR3 protein: CASSLSGGGGQPQHF
CDR3 DNA: TGTGCCAGCAGCTTATCCGGCGGAGGAGGTCAGCCCCAGCATTTT
D gene: -
V gene: TRBV7-2
clone size: -
CDR3 length: 15
J gene: TRBJ1-5

CDR3 protein: CAWSVGLANEQFF
CDR3 DNA: TGTGCCTGGAGTGTGGGACTAGCGAATGAGCAGTTCTTC
D gene: TRBD2
V gene: TRBV30
clone size: many
CDR3 length: 13
J gene: TRBJ2-1

CDR3 protein: CASSLVQLSVTQYF
CDR3 DNA: TGCGCCAGCAGCTTGGTACAGCTTAGTGTGACCCAGTACTTC
D gene: -
V gene: TRBV5-1
clone size: few
CDR3 length: 14
J gene: TRBJ2-5

CDR3 protein: CASSSFAGGQETQYF
CDR3 DNA: TGCGCCAGCAGCTCCTTCGCGGGGGGGCAAGAGACCCAGTACTTC
D gene: TRBD2
V gene: TRBV5-1
clone size: few
CDR3 length: 15
J gene: TRBJ2-5

CDR3 protein: CASSPDGLAGVETDTQYF
CDR3 DNA: TGTGCCAGCAGCCCAGACGGACTAGCGGGGGTCGAGACAGATACGCAGTATTTT
D gene: TRBD2
V gene: TRBV6-5
clone size: few
CDR3 length: 18
J gene: TRBJ2-3

CDR3 protein: CASSFHQSEQYF
CDR3 DNA: TGTGCCAGCAGTTTTCACCAATCTGAGCAGTACTTC
D gene: -
V gene: TRBV12-3/TRBV12-4
clone size: many
CDR3 length: 12
J gene: TRBJ2-7

CDR3 protein: CSASNRGLAEAFF
CDR3 DNA: TGCAGTGCTAGTAACAGGGGGCTGGCTGAAGCTTTCTTT
D gene: TRBD1
V gene: TRBV20-1
clone size: few
CDR3 length: 13
J gene: TRBJ1-1

CDR3 protein: CSVRTGDEQYF
CDR3 DNA: TGCAGCGTCAGGACAGGGGACGAGCAGTACTTC
D gene: TRBD1
V gene: TRBV29-1
clone size: -
CDR3 length: 11
J gene: TRBJ2-7

CDR3 protein: CASSLGGQGSDYGYTF
CDR3 DNA: TGTGCCAGCAGCTTAGGAGGTCAGGGAAGTGACTATGGCTACACCTTC
D gene: -
V gene: TRBV7-2
clone size: -
CDR3 length: 16
J gene: TRBJ1-2

CDR3 protein: CASSLGAMGTGELFF
CDR3 DNA: TGCGCCAGCAGCCTCGGCGCAATGGGGACCGGGGAGCTGTTTTTT
D gene: -
V gene: TRBV5-1
clone size: few
CDR3 length: 15
J gene: TRBJ2-2

CDR3 protein: CASSLNGLAGTDTQYF
CDR3 DNA: TGTGCCAGCTCACTTAACGGACTAGCGGGCACAGATACGCAGTATTTT
D gene: TRBD2
V gene: TRBV18
clone size: -
CDR3 length: 16
J gene: TRBJ2-3

CDR3 protein: CSARVNNQPQHF
CDR3 DNA: TGCAGTGCTAGAGTGAACAATCAGCCCCAGCATTTT
D gene: -
V gene: TRBV20-1
clone size: few
CDR3 length: 12
J gene: TRBJ1-5